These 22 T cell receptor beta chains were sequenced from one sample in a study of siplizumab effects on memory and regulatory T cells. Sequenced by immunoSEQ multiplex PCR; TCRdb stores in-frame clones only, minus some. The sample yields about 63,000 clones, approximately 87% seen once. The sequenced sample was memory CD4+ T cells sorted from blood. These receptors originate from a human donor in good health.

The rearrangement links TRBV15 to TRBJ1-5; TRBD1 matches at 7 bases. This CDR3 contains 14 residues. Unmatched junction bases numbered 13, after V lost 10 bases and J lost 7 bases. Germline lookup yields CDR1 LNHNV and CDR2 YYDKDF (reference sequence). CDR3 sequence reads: CAIGTGESRQPQHF. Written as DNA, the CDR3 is TGTGCCATCGGCACAGGGGAAAGTCGACAGCCCCAGCATTTT.

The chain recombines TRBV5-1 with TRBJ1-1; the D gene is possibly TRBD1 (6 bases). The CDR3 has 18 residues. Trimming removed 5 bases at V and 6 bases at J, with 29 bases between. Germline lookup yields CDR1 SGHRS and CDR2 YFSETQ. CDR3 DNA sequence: TGCGCCAGCAGGGAAGGACAGTCTCGGCGACGGTCAAGCGCTGAAGCTTTCTTT. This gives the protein CASREGQSRRRSSAEAFF. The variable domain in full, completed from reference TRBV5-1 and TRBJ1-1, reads KAGVTQTPRYLIKTRGQQVTLSCSPISGHRSVSWYQQTPGQGLQFLFEYFSETQRNKGNFPGRFSGRQFSNSRSEMNVSTLELGDSALYLCASREGQSRRRSSAEAFFGQGTRLTVV.

In DNA form, the CDR3 reads TGTGCCAGCAGCCGGACGGTCTCTGGAAACACCATATATTTT. This encodes CASSRTVSGNTIYF. The chain recombines TRBV7-2 with TRBJ1-3; D not certain. This CDR3 has 14 amino acids. The V end was cut by 5 bases, the J end by 0 bases, with 8 bases between. CDR1 is SGHTA, CDR2 FQGNSA, per germline. Looking up the rest from reference TRBV7-2 and TRBJ1-3 gives the full variable domain: GAGVSQSPSNKVTEKGKDVELRCDPISGHTALYWYRQSLGQGLEFLIYFQGNSAPDKSGLPSDRFSAERTGGSVSTLTIQRTQQEDSAVYLCASSRTVSGNTIYFGEGSWLTVV.

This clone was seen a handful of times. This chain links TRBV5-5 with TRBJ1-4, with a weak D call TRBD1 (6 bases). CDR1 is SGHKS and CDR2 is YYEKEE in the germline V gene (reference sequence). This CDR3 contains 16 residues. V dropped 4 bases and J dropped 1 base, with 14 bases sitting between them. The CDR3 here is CASSARPGQTNEKLFF. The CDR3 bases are TGTGCCAGCAGCGCCCGACCGGGACAAACTAATGAAAAACTGTTTTTT. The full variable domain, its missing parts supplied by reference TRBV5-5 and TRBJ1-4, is DAGVTQSPTHLIKTRGQQVTLRCSPISGHKSVSWYQQVLGQGPQFIFQYYEKEERGRGNFPDRFSARQFPNYSSELNVNALLLGDSALYLCASSARPGQTNEKLFFGSGTQLSVL.

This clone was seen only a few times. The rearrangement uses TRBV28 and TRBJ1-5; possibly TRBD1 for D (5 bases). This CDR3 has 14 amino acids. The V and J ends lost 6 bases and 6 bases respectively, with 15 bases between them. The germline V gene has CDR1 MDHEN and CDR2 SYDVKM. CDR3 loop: CASSRGRGSQPQHF. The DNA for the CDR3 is TGTGCCAGCAGCCGGGGACGAGGGAGTCAGCCCCAGCATTTT.

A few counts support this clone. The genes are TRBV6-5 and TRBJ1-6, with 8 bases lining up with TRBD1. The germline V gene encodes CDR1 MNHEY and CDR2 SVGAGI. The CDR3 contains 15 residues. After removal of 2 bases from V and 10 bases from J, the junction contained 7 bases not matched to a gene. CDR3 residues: CASSYGGTGPSPLHF. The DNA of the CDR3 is TGTGCCAGCAGTTACGGTGGGACAGGCCCCTCACCCCTCCACTTT.

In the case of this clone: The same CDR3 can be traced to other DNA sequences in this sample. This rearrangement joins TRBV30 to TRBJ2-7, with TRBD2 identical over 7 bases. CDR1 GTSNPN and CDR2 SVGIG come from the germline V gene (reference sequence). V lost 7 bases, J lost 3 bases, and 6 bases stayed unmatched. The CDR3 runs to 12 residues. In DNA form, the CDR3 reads TGTGCCTCCTCGGGGGGTGTCTACGAGCAGTACTTC. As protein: CASSGGVYEQYF.

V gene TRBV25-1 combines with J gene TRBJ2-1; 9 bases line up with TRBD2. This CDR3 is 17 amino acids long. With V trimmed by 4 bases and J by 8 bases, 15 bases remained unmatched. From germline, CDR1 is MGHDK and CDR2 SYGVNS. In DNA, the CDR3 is TGTGCCAGCAGTGCCTTGGGCGGGGGGGCCAGGGGTTATGAGCAGTTCTTC. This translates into CASSALGGGARGYEQFF.

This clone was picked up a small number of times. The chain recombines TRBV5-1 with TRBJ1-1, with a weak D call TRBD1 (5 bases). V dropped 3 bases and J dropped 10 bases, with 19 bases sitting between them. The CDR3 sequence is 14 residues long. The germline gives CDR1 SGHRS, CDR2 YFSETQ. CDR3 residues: CASSSQGQNIRAFF. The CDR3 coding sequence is TGCGCCAGCAGCTCTCAGGGCCAGAATATTCGAGCTTTCTTT.

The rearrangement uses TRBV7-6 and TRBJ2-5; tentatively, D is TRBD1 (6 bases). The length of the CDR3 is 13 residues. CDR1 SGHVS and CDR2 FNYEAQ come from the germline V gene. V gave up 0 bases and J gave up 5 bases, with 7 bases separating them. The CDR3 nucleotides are TGTGCCAGCAGCTTAGCTAGGGGGGAGACCCAGTACTTC. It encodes CASSLARGETQYF.

The CDR3 sequence: CASSKGTGGSETQYF. The CDR3, as DNA: TGTGCCAGCAGCAAAGGGACAGGGGGCTCAGAGACCCAGTACTTC. This chain connects TRBV21-1 to TRBJ2-5; the D call of TRBD1 is as the table states it, not checked on the DNA. TRBV21-1 is labeled a pseudogene. This CDR3 region has 15 residues.

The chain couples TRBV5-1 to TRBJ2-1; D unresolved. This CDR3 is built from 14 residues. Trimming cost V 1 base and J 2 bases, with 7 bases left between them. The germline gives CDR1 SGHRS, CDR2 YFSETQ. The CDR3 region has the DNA TGCGCCAGCAGCTTGTCAGGCACCTACAATGAGCAGTTCTTC. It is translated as CASSLSGTYNEQFF.

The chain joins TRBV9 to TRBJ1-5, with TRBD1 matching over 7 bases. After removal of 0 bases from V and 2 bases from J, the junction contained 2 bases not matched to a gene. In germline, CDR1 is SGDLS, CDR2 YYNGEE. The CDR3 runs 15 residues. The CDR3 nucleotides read TGTGCCAGCAGCGTAGCTGGGACAGGCAATCAGCCCCAGCATTTT. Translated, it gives CASSVAGTGNQPQHF.

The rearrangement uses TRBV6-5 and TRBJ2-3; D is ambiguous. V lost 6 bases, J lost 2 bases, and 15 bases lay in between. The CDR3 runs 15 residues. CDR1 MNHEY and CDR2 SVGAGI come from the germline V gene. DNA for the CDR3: TGTGCCAGCAGCGCCCTTGCGCCTCACACAGATACGCAGTATTTT. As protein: CASSALAPHTDTQYF.

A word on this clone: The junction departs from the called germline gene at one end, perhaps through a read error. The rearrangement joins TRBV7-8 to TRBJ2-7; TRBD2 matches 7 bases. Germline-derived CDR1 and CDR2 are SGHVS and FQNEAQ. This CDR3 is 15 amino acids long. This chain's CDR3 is CASSHRREASSEQYF. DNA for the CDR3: TGTGCCAGCAGCCACAGACGGGAGGCCTCCTCCGAGCAGTACTTC.

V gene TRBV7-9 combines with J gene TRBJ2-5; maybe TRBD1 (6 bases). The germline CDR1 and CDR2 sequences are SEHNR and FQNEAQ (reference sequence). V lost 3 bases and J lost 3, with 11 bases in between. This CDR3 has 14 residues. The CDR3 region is CASSFGQIKETQYF. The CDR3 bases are TGTGCCAGCAGCTTCGGACAGATAAAAGAGACCCAGTACTTC.

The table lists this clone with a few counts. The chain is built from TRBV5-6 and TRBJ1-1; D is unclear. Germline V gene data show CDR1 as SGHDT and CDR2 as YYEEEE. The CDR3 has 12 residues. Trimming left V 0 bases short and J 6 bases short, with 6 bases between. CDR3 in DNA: TGTGCCAGCAGCTTGGACCGTTCTGAAGCTTTCTTT. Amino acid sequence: CASSLDRSEAFF.

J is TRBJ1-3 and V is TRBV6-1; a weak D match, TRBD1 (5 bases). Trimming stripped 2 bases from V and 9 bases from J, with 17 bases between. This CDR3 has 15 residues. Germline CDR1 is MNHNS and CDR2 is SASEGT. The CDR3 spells CASSEFGWGLATIYF. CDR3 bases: TGTGCCAGCAGTGAATTTGGCTGGGGCCTGGCCACCATATATTTT.

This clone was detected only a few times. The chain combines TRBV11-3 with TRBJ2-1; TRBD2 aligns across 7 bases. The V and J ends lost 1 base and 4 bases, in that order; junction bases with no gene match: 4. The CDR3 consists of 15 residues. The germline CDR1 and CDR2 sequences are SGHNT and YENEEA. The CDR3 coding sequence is TGTGCCAGCAGCTTAGTAGCGGGCCCTTACAATGAGCAGTTCTTC. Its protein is CASSLVAGPYNEQFF.

The CDR3 region has the DNA TGTGCCAGCAGCTCGGGTCTTCAAACTAGCGGGAGGGCAACTGAGCAGTTCTTC. Translation gives CASSSGLQTSGRATEQFF. The chain is built from TRBV7-6 and TRBJ2-1; TRBD2 agrees at 13 bases. V was clipped by 4 bases and J by 9 bases; unmatched bases: 15. CDR1 SGHVS and CDR2 FNYEAQ come from the germline V gene. This CDR3 spans 18 amino acids.

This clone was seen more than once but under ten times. The CDR3 sequence: CASSPGPGRNQPQHF. In DNA form, the CDR3 reads TGTGCCAGCAGCCCGGGCCCGGGAAGGAATCAGCCCCAGCATTTT. The chain links TRBV5-5 to TRBJ1-5; D call uncertain. Per the germline V gene, CDR1 is SGHKS and CDR2 is YYEKEE (reference sequence). The CDR3 consists of 15 residues. Between the trimmed V and J ends, which lost 4 bases and 4 bases, there was a span of 15 bases. Looking up the rest from reference TRBV5-5 and TRBJ1-5 gives the full variable domain: DAGVTQSPTHLIKTRGQQVTLRCSPISGHKSVSWYQQVLGQGPQFIFQYYEKEERGRGNFPDRFSARQFPNYSSELNVNALLLGDSALYLCASSPGPGRNQPQHFGDGTRLSIL.

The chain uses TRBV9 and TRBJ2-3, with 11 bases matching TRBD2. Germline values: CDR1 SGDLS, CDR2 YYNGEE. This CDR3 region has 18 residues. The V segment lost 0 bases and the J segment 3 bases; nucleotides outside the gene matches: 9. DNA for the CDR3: TGTGCCAGCAGCGTAGCGGCGGGTAGCGGGAGGGCTACAGATACGCAGTATTTT. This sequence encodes CASSVAAGSGRATDTQYF.